A single sample is the source of the 19 T cell receptor beta chains below, sequenced in a study of T cell changes during pregnancy in multiple sclerosis. Libraries were prepared by immunoSEQ multiplex PCR; TCRdb keeps only in-frame clonotypes and omits some of them. The sample records 15,000 to 20,000 clones, over 80% being singletons. Here the sequenced sample was CD8+ T cells from peripheral blood mononuclear cells, taken after pregnancy. The receptors come from a female donor in good health, enrolled as a control in a pregnancy study.

This chain uses TRBV19 with TRBJ2-7, with 7 positions matching TRBD1. CDR1 is LNHDA and CDR2 is SQIVND in the germline V gene (reference sequence). J gave up 3 bases and V 5 bases, and 7 bases lay outside the gene matches. The CDR3 length is 14 residues. The CDR3 region has the DNA TGTGCCAGTAGTTTCCGGGACAGCCACTACGAGCAGTACTTC. It encodes CASSFRDSHYEQYF.

The rearrangement joins TRBV2 to TRBJ2-1; TRBD1 aligns across 9 bases. The CDR3 loop spans 11 amino acids. Per the germline V gene, CDR1 is SNHLY and CDR2 is FYNNEI. The CDR3: CVLDRGNEQFF. DNA for the CDR3: TGTGTACTGGACAGGGGCAATGAGCAGTTCTTC.

The rearrangement links TRBV6-1 to TRBJ2-4; 11 bases are shared with TRBD2. The V gene end was trimmed by 7 bases and the J gene end by 8 bases; junction bases not matched to a gene: 7. Germline V gene sequence: CDR1 MNHNS, CDR2 SASEGT. The CDR3 contains 14 residues. CDR3 coding DNA: TGTGCCAGCATTCTAGCGGGGGGCCCAGACATTCAGTACTTC. This translates into CASILAGGPDIQYF.

This clone was counted once. The chain employs TRBV19 and TRBJ1-1; 9 bases are shared with TRBD1. J was trimmed by 1 base and V by 3 bases; bases with no gene match: 6. This CDR3 contains 16 residues. Germline V gene data show CDR1 as LNHDA and CDR2 as SQIVND (reference sequence). The CDR3 DNA follows: TGTGCCAGTAGTATGGACCGGGACAGGGCGAACACTGAAGCTTTCTTT. Its translation is CASSMDRDRANTEAFF.

This chain links TRBV4-3 with TRBJ2-3, with 10 nucleotides matching TRBD1. V gave up 8 bases and J gave up 6 bases; unmatched junction bases: 11. Germline V CDR1 and CDR2: LGHNA, YSLEER. CDR3 length equals 15 residues. In DNA form, the CDR3 reads TGCGCCAGCCGCAGCCGGACAGGGGGTGGGGATACGCAGTATTTT. This gives the protein CASRSRTGGGDTQYF.

This clone was seen once. V and J are TRBV4-2 and TRBJ2-7, with no clear D. V dropped 0 bases and J dropped 0 bases, with 6 bases sitting between them. The CDR3 runs 14 residues. Germline V gene data show CDR1 as LGHNA and CDR2 as YNFKEQ. CDR3 sequence: CASSQDSLSYEQYF. In nucleotides, the CDR3 is TGTGCCAGCAGCCAAGATTCTCTCTCCTACGAGCAGTACTTC.

There are a few counts of this clone. This rearrangement joins TRBV27 to TRBJ1-5; D remains ambiguous. Trimming cost V 2 bases and J 4 bases, with 6 bases left between them. This CDR3 region has 13 residues. CDR1 MNHEY and CDR2 SMNVEV come from the germline V gene (reference sequence). CDR3 DNA: TGTGCCAGCAGTTTAATAGCTAATCAGCCCCAGCATTTT. It encodes CASSLIANQPQHF.

The chain recombines TRBV7-8 with TRBJ1-1; D possibly corresponds to TRBD1 (5 bases). Germline CDR1 is SGHVS and CDR2 is FQNEAQ. This CDR3 has 15 amino acids. The V gene lost 0 bases and the J gene lost 1 base, with 9 bases spanning the gap. CDR3 residues: CASSLARGGNTEAFF. The CDR3 nucleotides read TGTGCCAGCAGCTTAGCTAGGGGTGGGAACACTGAAGCTTTCTTT.

The chain joins TRBV30 to TRBJ1-6; D is ambiguous. Trimming removed 2 bases at V and 2 bases at J, with 16 bases between. The CDR3 is made up of 17 amino acids. The germline V gene has CDR1 GTSNPN and CDR2 SVGIG (reference sequence). The CDR3 is CAWSPDGITTYNSPLHF. The CDR3 DNA reads as TGTGCCTGGAGTCCTGACGGCATTACTACCTATAATTCACCCCTCCACTTT. Filled out from reference TRBV30 and TRBJ1-6, the complete variable domain reads SQTIHQWPATLVQPVGSPLSLECTVEGTSNPNLYWYRQAAGRGLQLLFYSVGIGQISSEVPQNLSASRPQDRQFILSSKKLLLSDSGFYLCAWSPDGITTYNSPLHFGNGTRLTVT.

The chain uses TRBV30 and TRBJ1-2; TRBD1 matches 7 bases. V lost 2 bases, J lost 2 bases, and 5 bases stayed unmatched. In germline, CDR1 is GTSNPN, CDR2 SVGIG (reference sequence). The CDR3 spans 14 residues. The CDR3 coding sequence is TGTGCCTGGAGTCGGGACAGCCTAAACTATGGCTACACCTTC. This encodes CAWSRDSLNYGYTF.

J is TRBJ2-3 and V is TRBV19; 9 nucleotides line up with TRBD2. Germline V CDR1 and CDR2: LNHDA, SQIVND (reference sequence). This CDR3 spans 13 amino acids. V lost 10 bases and J lost 0; bases outside the gene matches: 2. Here the CDR3 reads CATSGDSTDTQYF. The CDR3 nucleotides read TGTGCCACTAGCGGGGATAGCACAGATACGCAGTATTTT. The full variable domain, rest sourced from reference TRBV19 and TRBJ2-3, is DGGITQSPKYLFRKEGQNVTLSCEQNLNHDAMYWYRQDPGQGLRLIYYSQIVNDFQKGDIAEGYSVSREKKESFPLTVTSAQKNPTAFYLCATSGDSTDTQYFGPGTRLTVL.

This chain joins TRBV4-2 and TRBJ1-2; perhaps TRBD1 as D (5 bases). Trimming removed 0 bases at V and 4 bases at J, with 12 bases between. Germline CDR1 reads LGHNA; CDR2 reads YNFKEQ. The CDR3 has 15 amino acids. CDR3 sequence reads: CASSQDQGLLYGYTF. CDR3 nucleotides: TGTGCCAGCAGCCAAGATCAGGGACTTCTCTATGGCTACACCTTC.

The chain recombines TRBV15 with TRBJ1-4; tentatively, D is TRBD1 (5 bases). The germline V and J ends were trimmed by 1 base and 8 bases, with 17 bases remaining between them. Looked up from germline, CDR1 is LNHNV and CDR2 is YYDKDF (reference sequence). The CDR3 is 16 amino acids. CDR3 in amino acids: CATSRVRGVSGEKLFF. The CDR3 DNA is TGTGCCACCAGCAGAGTGCGGGGGGTTAGTGGAGAAAAACTGTTTTTT. Filled out from reference TRBV15 and TRBJ1-4, the complete variable domain reads DAMVIQNPRYQVTQFGKPVTLSCSQTLNHNVMYWYQQKSSQAPKLLFHYYDKDFNNEADTPDNFQSRRPNTSFCFLDIRSPGLGDTAMYLCATSRVRGVSGEKLFFGSGTQLSVL.

The chain is built from TRBV28 and TRBJ2-7; D is perhaps TRBD2 (7 bases). Between the trimmed V and J ends, which lost 6 bases and 5 bases, there was a span of 20 bases. This CDR3 contains 15 residues. Germline V gene sequence: CDR1 MDHEN, CDR2 SYDVKM. In nucleotides, the CDR3 is TGTGCCAGCAGCACCAAAAAGGGGGGGGCCCACGAGCAGTACTTC. Protein sequence: CASSTKKGGAHEQYF.

The gene calls are TRBV25-1 and TRBJ1-6; possibly TRBD1 for D (6 bases). This CDR3 comprises 13 residues. Trimming cost V 5 bases and J 10 bases, with 12 bases left between them. Looked up from germline, CDR1 is MGHDK and CDR2 is SYGVNS. The CDR3 sequence: CASSPGAPSPLHF. CDR3 DNA: TGTGCCAGCAGTCCAGGGGCCCCATCACCCCTCCACTTT.

This clone was counted only a few times. The chain joins TRBV30 to TRBJ1-2, with 8 bases matching TRBD1. V was clipped by 1 base and J by 8 bases; unmatched bases: 6. Per germline, CDR1 GTSNPN and CDR2 SVGIG (reference sequence). The CDR3 loop spans 13 amino acids. The CDR3 nucleotides are TGTGCCTGGAGTGATTCAGGGGGCCGAGGCTACACCTTC. Its protein product is CAWSDSGGRGYTF.

For the CDR3, the DNA is TGTGCCAGCAGCGTAGGGGACAGCTCCTACGAGCAGTACTTC. This sequence encodes CASSVGDSSYEQYF. The chain combines TRBV9 with TRBJ2-7, with 7 bases aligning to TRBD1. The germline V gene has CDR1 SGDLS and CDR2 YYNGEE. This CDR3 region has 14 residues. Trimming cost V 0 bases and J 0 bases; bases outside gene matches: 0.

This chain connects TRBV6-1 to TRBJ2-7, with TRBD1 identical over 7 bases. CDR3 length: 15 residues. Trimming took 7 bases from V and 3 from J; bases not matched to a gene: 12. Per the germline V gene, CDR1 is MNHNS and CDR2 is SASEGT. For the CDR3, the DNA is TGTGCCAGCACCGTCTTCCGGGACAGAGGCTACGAGCAGTACTTC. Translation: CASTVFRDRGYEQYF.

The CDR3 sequence is CASSQDGSSGNTIYF. Here the CDR3 DNA reads TGTGCCAGCAGTCAAGACGGGTCCTCTGGAAACACCATATATTTT. The V call is TRBV27, the J call TRBJ1-3; D gene ambiguous. CDR1 is MNHEY, CDR2 SMNVEV, per germline (reference sequence). CDR3 length: 15 residues. V was pared by 5 bases and J by 0 bases, with 11 bases between.